The source of this T cell receptor (beta chain) is a study of blood T cell repertoires in COVID-19 (dated by TCRdb to 2020 to 2022). About the full investigation: The collaborator samples originated in the United States, Italy and Spain and spanned the acute and convalescent phases of COVID-19. The material from the prospective study consisted of cDNA or gDNA derived from T cells, B-cell-depleted T cells, or PBMCs. The dataset comprised deeply sampled blood TCRbeta repertoires from subjects exposed to, actively infected with, or recovered from COVID-19. The repertoires were released in a freely available public database meant as a resource for research on the immune response to SARS-CoV-2. Samples came from the ongoing ImmuneRACE study (first 160 participants) plus 1,254 subjects from 6 global collaborators. A de-identified subject ID, COVID-19 status, age in years and sex were almost always included in the sample metadata. HLA class I and class II types, where available, came from metadata supplied by the sample provider rather than from assay-based typing. The research as a whole found: The amount of clinical and demographic metadata varied by source and participant and was provided uncurated.

TCRbeta CDR3 regions were amplified from genomic DNA by means of the immunoSEQ Assay, a bias-controlled multiplex PCR. The paper's data handling went like this. Within the assay, amplification of reference gene primers was used to estimate how many nucleated cells each sample contained. Sequence reads were collapsed and filtered to measure the absolute abundance of every unique TCRbeta CDR3 rearrangement. Productive Simpson clonality was computed per sample as the square root of Simpson's diversity index over productive rearrangements. What TCRdb holds here is the immuneACCESS table cut down to in-frame rearrangements. Part of the clones is not present; checked against another copy, under half of the missing clones reflect an unresolved V gene, and the others are unexplained. The D gene and trimming were derived from the DNA, and the V and J assignments and clone size from that table. Within this sample are roughly 150,000 clones, with 85% of them counted one time only. The ten largest clones capture around 8% of the sample.

The V and J ends are trimmed by 3 bases and 1 base, leaving 16 bases between them. The germline V gene supplies CDR1 LGHNA and CDR2 YNFKEQ. Including cysteine and phenylalanine, the CDR3 has 17 amino acids. The entry retains the CDR3 DNA only, 51 bases that are in frame from base 1. Comment on this clone: Its antigen remains undetermined. One base away there is no much larger clone; base qualities are not given.

At one collaborating source in Seattle, patients were enrolled during active infection and were followed longitudinally through the course of disease. Whole blood was collected in K2EDTA tubes by collaborating institutions according to the institutions' own protocols. For TCRbeta analysis, collaborators shipped samples in one of three forms: frozen whole blood, isolated PBMCs, or DNA extracted from either of those sample types. Recombination joined TRBV4-2 with TRBJ2-4; matching of 6 bases hints at TRBD2 as the D gene. Material for sequencing was peripheral blood. The TCR comes from a woman aged 80 or over with COVID-19, enrolled during active disease. The nucleotide sequence reads TGTGCCAGCAGCCAGGTGGGGGGAGGTTGGGCCAAAAACATTCAGTACTTC. The translation is CASSQVGGGWAKNIQYF.